The clone carrying this T cell receptor (beta chain) has just a few counts. This sample is drawn from a study of blood T cell repertoires in COVID-19. Turning to the study itself: In Cohort 3, a recovered donor had either two negative PCRs, clearance, or symptom resolution. The origin of the acute and convalescent COVID-19 samples was the United States, Italy and Spain.

The CDR3 is 17 amino acids. CDR1 and CDR2 from the germline V gene are MDHEN and SYDVKM. V lost 5 bases and J lost 8; bases outside the gene matches: 19. Researchers sorted participants into cohorts using their self-reported clinical history. The protocol was immunoSEQ multiplex PCR, while the TCRdb copy is restricted to in-frame clones and leaves out a portion. Of 200,000 to 250,000 clones listed, roughly 91% are singletons. The chain links TRBV28 to TRBJ1-2; 8 positions agree with TRBD1. Sequencing input: PBMCs or T cells enriched from blood (not recorded which). The receptor's source is a man aged 25 to 40 in a cohort exposed to, infected with or recovered from COVID-19 (not recorded which). CDR3 protein: CASSPDSRTGWMGGYTF. CDR3 DNA: TGTGCCAGCAGTCCAGACTCTCGGACAGGGTGGATGGGCGGCTACACCTTC.